The entry below describes one TCR beta chain. The target antigen is unknown. Libraries were prepared by immunoSEQ multiplex PCR; TCRdb keeps only in-frame clonotypes and omits some of them. The data hold under 100,000 clones, with about four fifths observed a single time. This sample was included in a study of graft-versus-host responses after intestinal transplantation. Study in general: Transplants given to recipients were multivisceral, liver-intestinal, or isolated intestinal. Tacrolimus and steroids were given for about 3 years to all recipients after anti-thymocyte globulin induction.

The ends were cut back, 5 bases at V and 7 bases at J, with 11 bases in the middle. Germline V gene lookup returns CDR1 MDHEN and CDR2 SYDVKM. The CDR3 sequence is 12 residues long. Findings of the study overall: Early post-transplant declines in HvG were associated with peak levels of circulating GvH clones. Those patients showing graft-donor T cell macrochimerism displayed high graft-versus-host to host-versus-graft clonal ratios in allografts.

The input for sequencing was unstimulated CD4+ T cells sorted from spleen or lymph node cells, taken before intestinal transplant. The V and J genes are TRBV28 and TRBJ2-5; D ambiguous. The source of this sequence is a human donor who received an intestinal transplant. CDR3 bases: TGTGCCAGCAGTATCCGTCAGGCGACCCAGTACTTC. Encoded protein: CASSIRQATQYF.